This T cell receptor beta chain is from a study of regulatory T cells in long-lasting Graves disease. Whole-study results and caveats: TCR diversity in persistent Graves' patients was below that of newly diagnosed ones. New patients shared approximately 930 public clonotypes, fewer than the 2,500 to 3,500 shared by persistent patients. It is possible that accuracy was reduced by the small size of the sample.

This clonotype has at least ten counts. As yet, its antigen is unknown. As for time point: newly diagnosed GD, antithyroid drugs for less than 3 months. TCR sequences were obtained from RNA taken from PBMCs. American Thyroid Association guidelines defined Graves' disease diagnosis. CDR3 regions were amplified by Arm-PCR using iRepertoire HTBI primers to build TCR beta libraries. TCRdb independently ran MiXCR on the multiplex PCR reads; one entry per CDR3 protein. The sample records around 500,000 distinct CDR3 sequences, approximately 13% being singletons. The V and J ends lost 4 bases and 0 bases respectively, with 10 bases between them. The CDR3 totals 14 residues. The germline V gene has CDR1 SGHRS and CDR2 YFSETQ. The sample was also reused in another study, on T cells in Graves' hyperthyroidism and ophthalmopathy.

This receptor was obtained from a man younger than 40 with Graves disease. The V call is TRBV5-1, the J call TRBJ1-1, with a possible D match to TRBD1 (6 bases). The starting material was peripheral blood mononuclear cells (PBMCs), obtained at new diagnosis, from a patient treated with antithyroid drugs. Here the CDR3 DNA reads TGCGCCAGCAGCCACGGACAGATGAACACTGAAGCTTTCTTT. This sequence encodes CASSHGQMNTEAFF.